The clone carrying this T cell receptor (beta chain) was detected ten times or more. The source material, RNA transcripts, was used to amplify TCR beta CDR3 regions. A first-round RT-PCR of the TCR CDR3 used the HTBI primer set. TCRdb re-derived calls from the multiplex PCR reads in MiXCR, one entry per CDR3 protein. Counted here are about 580,000 distinct CDR3 sequences, roughly 13% occurring once; the ten biggest clones make up roughly 5.5%. The data derive from a study of T cells in Graves' hyperthyroidism and ophthalmopathy. The overall study: Initial diagnosis, before any treatment, was when peripheral blood was collected.

Patients aged 18 to 65 had newly diagnosed hyperthyroidism lasting under 2 months. Blood was sampled at initial diagnosis of hyperthyroidism, prior to onset of any ophthalmopathy symptoms. Cells are PBMCs isolated from approximately 9.2 ml of fresh blood. Per germline, CDR1 MNHEY and CDR2 SVGEGT. The CDR3 extends over 18 amino acids. V gave up 0 bases and J gave up 4 bases; unmatched junction bases: 10. The chain is built from TRBV6-2 or TRBV6-3 and TRBJ2-3; 10 bases agree with TRBD2. The receptor's source is a woman in her twenties or thirties with Graves' hyperthyroidism that later progressed to Graves' ophthalmopathy. Sequencing input: blood. The CDR3 protein is CASSYSPWVAGGADTQYF. CDR3 in DNA: TGTGCCAGCAGTTACTCGCCTTGGGTAGCGGGAGGAGCAGATACGCAGTATTTT.